This entry concerns a single T cell receptor (beta chain). V dropped 5 bases and J dropped 2; count of bases not matched to a gene: 3. The CDR3 runs 14 residues. CDR1 is MNHEY and CDR2 is SVGEGT in the germline V gene. This table comes from immunoSEQ multiplex PCR, and its TCRdb copy is limited to in-frame clones, with some not included. The table shows 150,000 to 200,000 clones, with about nine tenths occurring only once. This specimen comes from a study of blood T cell repertoires in COVID-19. Overall study context: Acute and convalescent COVID-19 samples came from the United States, Italy and Spain.

Participants reported their clinical history, and cohort assignment relied on those reports. The sequencing input was PBMCs or T cells enriched from blood (not recorded which). The receptor was derived from a woman under 30 who had recovered from COVID-19. This rearrangement joins TRBV6-2 or TRBV6-3 to TRBJ2-7; TRBD2 matches 10 bases. The CDR3 spells CASSLAGATYEQYF. The CDR3 bases are TGTGCCAGCAGTCTAGCGGGAGCGACCTACGAGCAGTACTTC.